The 25 T cell receptor beta chains listed next were all sequenced from one sample in a study of CD8+ T cells in alopecia areata. Treatment of the sample: oral pan-JAK inhibitor, 5-10 mg twice daily. Investigators isolated RNA and reverse transcribed it into cDNA to act as the sequencing template. This table comes from immunoSEQ multiplex PCR, and its TCRdb copy is limited to in-frame clones, with some not included. The data show about 200,000 clones, roughly 60% seen once. The specimen comprised CD4+ T cells sorted from blood, sampled at week 24, from a patient treated with tofacitinib. The receptors come from a human donor with alopecia areata.

This rearrangement joins TRBV18 to TRBJ2-7, with 9 positions matching TRBD1. Germline V CDR1 and CDR2: KGHSH, LQKENI. The junction had 2 bases not matched to a gene; V was cut back by 3 bases and J by 5 bases. CDR3 size: 13 residues. This CDR3 reads CASSPGTGNEQYF. The CDR3 coding sequence is TGTGCCAGCTCACCCGGGACAGGGAACGAGCAGTACTTC.

J is TRBJ2-1 and V is TRBV30; 10 bases agree with TRBD2. Per the germline V gene, CDR1 is GTSNPN and CDR2 is SVGIG (reference sequence). The CDR3 covers 14 residues. V lost 5 bases to trimming and J lost 9 bases; unmatched junction nucleotides: 10. CDR3 sequence reads: CAWAIAGGMGEQFF. In nucleotides, the CDR3 is TGTGCCTGGGCTATAGCGGGAGGCATGGGTGAGCAGTTCTTC. The full variable domain, completed using reference TRBV30 and TRBJ2-1, is SQTIHQWPATLVQPVGSPLSLECTVEGTSNPNLYWYRQAAGRGLQLLFYSVGIGQISSEVPQNLSASRPQDRQFILSSKKLLLSDSGFYLCAWAIAGGMGEQFFGPGTRLTVL.

This clone was detected only a few times. This chain joins TRBV5-4 and TRBJ2-5; D not resolved. From germline, CDR1 is SGHNT and CDR2 YYREEE (reference sequence). Deletions cut 1 base from V and 2 bases from J, with 6 bases between. The CDR3 loop spans 13 amino acids. The CDR3 bases are TGTGCCAGCAGCTTGCTCCTTCAAGAGACCCAGTACTTC. Protein: CASSLLLQETQYF.

The chain combines TRBV29-1 with TRBJ2-5, with D hard to call. The CDR3 totals 11 residues. V shed 4 bases and J shed 5 bases, with 8 bases lying between them. Germline values: CDR1 SQVTM, CDR2 ANQGSEA. The CDR3 nucleotides are TGCAGCGTTGGAAACAGTGAGACCCAGTACTTC. Its protein is CSVGNSETQYF.

The chain links TRBV30 to TRBJ2-5; the D call may be TRBD1 or TRBD2 (5 bases each). CDR1 is GTSNPN and CDR2 is SVGIG in the germline V gene (reference sequence). The CDR3 runs 16 residues. Trimming took 1 base from V and 5 from J, leaving 20 bases between them. The CDR3: CAWSGRPGTGWETQYF. In DNA, the CDR3 is TGTGCCTGGAGTGGGCGGCCGGGGACGGGTTGGGAGACCCAGTACTTC. Supplemented by reference TRBV30 and TRBJ2-5, the full variable domain reads SQTIHQWPATLVQPVGSPLSLECTVEGTSNPNLYWYRQAAGRGLQLLFYSVGIGQISSEVPQNLSASRPQDRQFILSSKKLLLSDSGFYLCAWSGRPGTGWETQYFGPGTRLLVL.

The chain is built from TRBV13 and TRBJ2-5; D perhaps matches TRBD1 (5 bases). Germline values: CDR1 PRHDT, CDR2 FYEKMQ (reference sequence). The ends were cut back, 5 bases at V and 2 bases at J, with 9 bases in the middle. The length of the CDR3 is 13 residues. The CDR3 DNA reads as TGTGCCAGCAGCGCTAGGGGACAAGAGACCCAGTACTTC. Its translation: CASSARGQETQYF.

A few counts support this clone. The CDR3 DNA reads TGTGCCAGCAGCCAAGATACCCATTCGGGCTACACCTTC. Protein sequence: CASSQDTHSGYTF. V is TRBV4-2 and J is TRBJ1-2; D unresolved. Germline loops: CDR1 LGHNA, CDR2 YNFKEQ. V shed 0 bases and J shed 8 bases, with 10 bases lying between them. This CDR3 spans 13 amino acids.

This clone has at least ten counts. The V call is TRBV6-6, the J call TRBJ1-1; D is possibly TRBD1 (5 bases). The CDR3 loop spans 16 amino acids. The germline V gene has CDR1 MNHNY and CDR2 SVGAGI (reference sequence). Trimming removed 1 base from V and 3 bases from J, with 15 bases in between. CDR3 in amino acids: CASSYFPRGRDTEAFF. CDR3 DNA: TGTGCCAGCAGTTACTTCCCGAGGGGTCGAGACACTGAAGCTTTCTTT.

This clone has more than one count but fewer than ten. The rearrangement links TRBV18 to TRBJ1-1; TRBD1 might be the D (5 bases). The CDR3 has 16 residues. Germline V gives CDR1 KGHSH, CDR2 LQKENI. Trimming shortened V by 0 bases and J by 0 bases, and 11 bases separated the two germline ends. Here the CDR3 reads CASSPPGRAMNTEAFF. The CDR3 DNA reads TGTGCCAGCTCACCACCGGGACGGGCCATGAACACTGAAGCTTTCTTT.

V gene TRBV30 combines with J gene TRBJ1-2; TRBD1 is a possible D gene (6 bases). The CDR3 sequence is 12 residues long. With 2 bases removed from V and 7 bases from J, the gap between germline ends came to 11 bases. In germline, CDR1 is GTSNPN, CDR2 SVGIG (reference sequence). The CDR3 sequence: CAWSFGGPGYTF. The CDR3 bases are TGTGCCTGGAGTTTCGGGGGCCCTGGCTACACCTTC.

V gene TRBV5-1 combines with J gene TRBJ2-7, with 8 bases fitting TRBD1. From germline, CDR1 is SGHRS and CDR2 YFSETQ. The CDR3 has 15 residues. V lost 4 bases, J lost 1 base, and 7 bases stayed unmatched. The CDR3 spells CASSQRDRISYEQYF. The DNA for the CDR3 is TGCGCCAGCAGCCAAAGGGACAGGATATCCTACGAGCAGTACTTC.

The chain joins TRBV5-1 to TRBJ2-2, with 8 nucleotides matching TRBD1. Unmatched junction bases numbered 5, after V lost 0 bases and J lost 4 bases. CDR3 length: 16 amino acids. Germline loops: CDR1 SGHRS, CDR2 YFSETQ. The CDR3 DNA sequence: TGCGCCAGCAGCTTGGGGCCAGGGGGCCTCACCGGGGAGCTGTTTTTT. This encodes CASSLGPGGLTGELFF.

The chain carries TRBV7-9 and TRBJ1-5; D call uncertain. Trimming shortened V by 1 base and J by 2 bases, and 9 bases separated the two germline ends. The CDR3 loop spans 15 amino acids. Germline V gene data show CDR1 as SEHNR and CDR2 as FQNEAQ (reference sequence). CDR3 bases: TGTGCCAGCAGCTTAGTGGGCGGCGGCAATCAGCCCCAGCATTTT. Its protein is CASSLVGGGNQPQHF.

The chain has TRBV21-1 and TRBJ1-2; TRBD1, the table's D call, lacks a check against the DNA. TRBV21-1 is a documented pseudogene. The CDR3 is 15 residues long. The CDR3 here is CASRNPGQGYYGYTF. The CDR3 region has the DNA TGTGCCAGCAGAAACCCGGGACAGGGATACTATGGCTACACCTTC.

The V and J genes are TRBV5-6 and TRBJ2-7, with 9 bases that match TRBD1. Germline V gives CDR1 SGHDT, CDR2 YYEEEE. This CDR3 region has 15 residues. Trimming cost V 4 bases and J 2 bases; bases outside gene matches: 7. The CDR3 protein is CASSDRDRATYEQYF. In DNA, the CDR3 is TGTGCCAGCAGCGACCGGGACAGGGCGACCTACGAGCAGTACTTC.

This clone was counted between two and nine times. The rearrangement joins TRBV30 to TRBJ1-2; perhaps TRBD1 as D (5 bases). From germline, CDR1 is GTSNPN and CDR2 SVGIG (reference sequence). Trimming shortened V by 0 bases and J by 0 bases, and 11 bases separated the two germline ends. The CDR3 runs 15 residues. CDR3 sequence (DNA): TGTGCCTGGAGTGTACTCGGGGGGACTAACTATGGCTACACCTTC. Its protein product is CAWSVLGGTNYGYTF. The full variable domain, in which reference TRBV30 and TRBJ1-2 provide the parts outside the CDR3, is SQTIHQWPATLVQPVGSPLSLECTVEGTSNPNLYWYRQAAGRGLQLLFYSVGIGQISSEVPQNLSASRPQDRQFILSSKKLLLSDSGFYLCAWSVLGGTNYGYTFGSGTRLTVV.

This clone was counted a few times. The DNA for the CDR3 is TGCGCCAGCAGCTACCGACAGGGAAGTATGAACACTGAAGCTTTCTTT. It yields the protein CASSYRQGSMNTEAFF. The chain employs TRBV5-1 and TRBJ1-1, with TRBD1 matching over 7 bases. The CDR3 totals 16 residues. The germline V gene has CDR1 SGHRS and CDR2 YFSETQ. Germline trimming cut 3 bases from V and 0 bases from J; bases unmatched to any gene: 8.

This rearrangement joins TRBV19 to TRBJ2-3, with 10 bases fitting TRBD2. This CDR3 is built from 15 residues. After removal of 6 bases from V and 8 bases from J, the junction contained 11 bases not matched to a gene. Germline CDR1 is LNHDA and CDR2 is SQIVND (reference sequence). The CDR3 bases are TGTGCCAGTAGACCTAGCGGGAGTATCCTTGCTACGCAGTATTTT. Its protein is CASRPSGSILATQYF.

The rearrangement uses TRBV19 and TRBJ1-2, with D possibly being TRBD1 (6 bases). This CDR3 has 13 residues. Germline CDR1 LNHDA, CDR2 SQIVND (reference sequence). V was cut by 3 bases and J by 6 bases, with 11 bases left in between. In DNA form, the CDR3 reads TGTGCCAGTAGTATTGGACAGAGGGATGGCTACACCTTC. It specifies CASSIGQRDGYTF.

The chain employs TRBV29-1 and TRBJ2-3; D gene uncertain. Germline lookup yields CDR1 SQVTM and CDR2 ANQGSEA. This CDR3 contains 11 residues. The CDR3 loop reads CSGGGTDTQYF. CDR3 nucleotide sequence: TGCAGTGGCGGAGGCACAGATACGCAGTATTTT.

The chain combines TRBV25-1 with TRBJ2-1; possibly TRBD1 or TRBD2 for D (5 bases each). Trimming took off 4 bases at V and 6 bases at J, with 22 bases between the two ends. CDR1 MGHDK and CDR2 SYGVNS come from the germline V gene. The CDR3 extends over 17 amino acids. DNA for the CDR3: TGTGCCAGCAGTGGTTCGGCGGGCCAAATCGGGACCAATGAGCAGTTCTTC. The encoded protein is CASSGSAGQIGTNEQFF.

This clone was counted a few times. J is TRBJ2-5 and V is TRBV18; D is unclear. CDR1 is KGHSH, CDR2 LQKENI, per germline. The V end was cut by 3 bases, the J end by 0 bases, with 8 bases between. CDR3 length equals 14 residues. The DNA of the CDR3 is TGTGCCAGCTCACCGCCCAGCTACCAAGAGACCCAGTACTTC. This encodes CASSPPSYQETQYF.

The V gene is TRBV18, the J gene TRBJ2-1; D perhaps matches TRBD2 (7 bases). V lost 3 bases to trimming and J lost 7 bases, with 19 bases between them. CDR1 KGHSH and CDR2 LQKENI come from the germline V gene. The CDR3 is made up of 16 amino acids. This CDR3 reads CASSPYREGGKNEQFF. In DNA, the CDR3 is TGTGCCAGCTCACCCTACAGGGAGGGTGGTAAGAATGAGCAGTTCTTC.

The table lists this clone with a few counts. This chain uses TRBV7-2 with TRBJ2-3; D ambiguous. V was shortened by 1 base and J by 4 bases, with 6 bases between the two germline ends. Germline-derived CDR1 and CDR2 are SGHTA and FQGNSA. CDR3 length: 13 amino acids. The CDR3 spells CASSLVGSDTQYF. For the CDR3, the DNA is TGTGCCAGCAGCTTAGTGGGTTCAGATACGCAGTATTTT.

The rearrangement joins TRBV5-6 to TRBJ2-5; D is tentatively TRBD1 or TRBD2 (5 bases each). V dropped 3 bases and J dropped 5 bases, with 5 bases sitting between them. The CDR3 extends over 11 amino acids. From germline, CDR1 is SGHDT and CDR2 YYEEEE. Here the CDR3 reads CASSWGETQYF. DNA of the CDR3: TGTGCCAGCAGCTGGGGGGAGACCCAGTACTTC. Combining the CDR3 with reference TRBV5-6 and TRBJ2-5 gives the whole variable domain DAGVTQSPTHLIKTRGQQVTLRCSPKSGHDTVSWYQQALGQGPQFIFQYYEEEERQRGNFPDRFSGHQFPNYSSELNVNALLLGDSALYLCASSWGETQYFGPGTRLLVL.